This T cell receptor beta chain was observed in a study of a mutant IDH1 vaccine in newly diagnosed glioma. This CDR3 spans 14 amino acids. Trimming took 3 bases from V and 2 from J, leaving 8 bases between them. Germline CDR1 and CDR2: MDHEN and SYDVKM. Time point noted: week 23, last vaccination. In the vaccine, a single dose held 300 ug of the mutant IDH1 20-mer peptide, along with topical imiquimod. Concerning this clone itself: Its target is unknown.

Assay: immunoSEQ multiplex PCR; the TCRdb copy retains only in-frame clones and omits some. Of approximately 62,000 clones listed, around 84% are singletons. V gene TRBV28 combines with J gene TRBJ2-1; tentatively, D is TRBD1 (6 bases). The specimen comprised PBMCs, sampled from a glioma patient whose treatment included an IDH1 peptide vaccine. This sequence originates from a man under 40 with glioma. Here the CDR3 reads CASSFGTTYNEQFF. Here the CDR3 DNA reads TGTGCCAGCAGTTTCGGGACAACCTACAATGAGCAGTTCTTC. Drawing the rest from reference TRBV28 and TRBJ2-1, the complete variable domain is DVKVTQSSRYLVKRTGEKVFLECVQDMDHENMFWYRQDPGLGLRLIYFSYDVKMKEKGDIPEGYSVSREKKERFSLILESASTNQTSMYLCASSFGTTYNEQFFGPGTRLTVL.